Listed below are T cell receptor beta chains from one sample, sequenced in a study of T cells in localized non-small cell lung cancer. Measured with immunoSEQ multiplex PCR; TCRdb has only the in-frame clones, and not every one. The top ten clones hold under 1.5% of a sample with about 70,000 clones, around 85% of them seen once. The sequencing here drew on peripheral blood, taken before any cancer treatment. These receptors were taken from a female donor older than 55 with stage I lung adenocarcinoma. Each CDR3 is given with its conserved first and last residue. The D gene is left open where the match is weak. Where a row states a size, it is once, few, many or the class of an expanded clone; other rows omit it.

abundance	d_gene	v_gene	j_gene	CDR3aa	CDR3nt
.	.	TRBV4-1	TRBJ2-7	CASSQGADPYEQYF	TGCGCCAGCAGCCAAGGCGCTGATCCCTACGAGCAGTACTTC
.	TRBD1	TRBV28	TRBJ2-3	CASSRPDRGDYPTQYF	TGTGCCAGCAGCCGCCCGGACAGGGGTGATTACCCTACGCAGTATTTT
.	.	TRBV27	TRBJ2-7	CASRTDLPPYEQYF	TGTGCCAGCAGGACCGATTTACCCCCCTACGAGCAGTACTTC
.	TRBD2	TRBV10-3	TRBJ2-7	CAISVLPGGGEQYF	TGTGCCATCAGTGTCCTCCCGGGGGGGGGCGAGCAGTACTTC
.	.	TRBV5-4	TRBJ2-7	CASSPLGETYEQYF	TGTGCCAGCAGCCCCTTGGGGGAAACCTACGAGCAGTACTTC
.	.	TRBV6-5	TRBJ1-6	CASSPRGSDSPLHF	TGTGCCAGCAGCCCCCGGGGCAGTGATTCACCCCTCCACTTT
.	.	TRBV19	TRBJ2-7	CASRSTGRENYEQYF	TGTGCCAGTAGATCGACAGGGAGGGAGAACTACGAGCAGTACTTC
.	TRBD2	TRBV29-1	TRBJ2-5	CSVDSGRSGKQETQYF	TGCAGCGTTGATAGCGGGAGAAGTGGGAAACAAGAGACCCAGTACTTC
.	.	TRBV11-2	TRBJ2-1	CASSLVSGRYNEQFF	TGTGCCAGCAGCTTAGTCTCCGGGCGGTACAATGAGCAGTTCTTC
.	TRBD2	TRBV7-2	TRBJ2-1	CASSPTSGGYNNEQFF	TGTGCCAGCAGCCCGACTAGCGGGGGTTATAACAATGAGCAGTTCTTC
.	.	TRBV27	TRBJ2-7	CASSSDGPYEQYF	TGTGCCAGCAGTTCCGACGGCCCCTACGAGCAGTACTTC
.	TRBD2	TRBV4-3	TRBJ2-1	CASSRDPGTSGRLVIGNEQFF	TGCGCCAGCAGCCGGGACCCAGGGACTAGCGGGAGATTGGTTATCGGCAATGAGCAGTTCTTC
.	.	TRBV28	TRBJ2-1	CASSSAPRTVYNEQFF	TGTGCCAGCAGTTCAGCCCCTCGGACTGTCTACAATGAGCAGTTCTTC
.	.	TRBV18	TRBJ1-2	CASSSTGTDDYGYTF	TGTGCCAGCTCGAGCACAGGGACGGATGACTATGGCTACACCTTC
.	TRBD1	TRBV4-1	TRBJ2-7	CASSQTEGQGYEQYF	TGCGCCAGCAGCCAAACCGAAGGACAGGGCTACGAGCAGTACTTC
.	.	TRBV6-5	TRBJ1-2	CASSYSSGPRGYTF	TGTGCCAGCAGTTACTCATCCGGGCCTCGGGGCTACACCTTC
once	.	TRBV15	TRBJ1-2	CATSNLRGSFNYGYTF	TGTGCCACCAGCAACCTACGAGGGAGTTTTAACTATGGCTACACCTTC
.	TRBD2	TRBV5-4	TRBJ2-1	CASRDGTSGSYNEQFF	TGTGCCAGCAGAGACGGGACTAGCGGATCCTACAATGAGCAGTTCTTC
.	TRBD2	TRBV2	TRBJ2-1	CASSLQRDSEQFF	TGTGCCAGCAGCCTCCAGCGGGATAGTGAGCAGTTCTTC
.	.	TRBV11-3	TRBJ1-6	CASSLGVGIRYTPLHF	TGTGCCAGCAGCTTAGGAGTCGGCATTAGGTACACACCCCTCCACTTT
.	TRBD2	TRBV7-9	TRBJ2-5	CASSSRGGQQETQYF	TGTGCCAGCAGCTCTCGGGGGGGTCAACAAGAGACCCAGTACTTC
.	.	TRBV5-1	TRBJ1-1	CASSWSLGTYSNTEAFF	TGCGCCAGCAGCTGGTCCCTCGGGACATATTCGAACACTGAAGCTTTCTTT
.	TRBD2	TRBV5-4	TRBJ2-5	CASSFEPAGRQETQYF	TGTGCCAGCAGCTTTGAACCAGCGGGGCGCCAAGAGACCCAGTACTTC
.	TRBD1	TRBV14	TRBJ1-2	CASSHQSQGVYGYTF	TGTGCCAGCAGCCACCAATCACAGGGGGTTTATGGCTACACCTTC
.	.	TRBV5-4	TRBJ2-7	CASSLTSSSYEQYF	TGTGCCAGCAGCTTAACTAGTAGCTCCTACGAGCAGTACTTC
.	.	TRBV28	TRBJ2-2	CASGLEGDTGELFF	TGTGCCAGCGGCTTGGAGGGAGACACCGGGGAGCTGTTTTTT
.	.	TRBV5-1	TRBJ2-1	CASSSTLEVEQFF	TGCGCCAGCAGCTCGACTCTAGAAGTTGAGCAGTTCTTC
.	.	TRBV4-1	TRBJ2-1	CASSQEAAGSYNEQFF	TGCGCCAGCAGCCAAGAGGCGGCAGGGTCCTACAATGAGCAGTTCTTC
.	.	TRBV14	TRBJ2-7	CASSQGSAAPTYEQYF	TGTGCCAGCAGCCAAGGTTCGGCGGCCCCCACCTACGAGCAGTACTTC
.	.	TRBV7-9	TRBJ2-3	CASSLPTDTQYF	TGTGCCAGCAGCTTGCCCACAGATACGCAGTATTTT
.	.	TRBV9	TRBJ2-1	CASSVDPSYNEQFF	TGTGCCAGCAGCGTCGACCCTAGCTACAATGAGCAGTTCTTC
.	.	TRBV29-1	TRBJ2-1	CSVGPNNEQFF	TGCAGCGTTGGACCAAACAATGAGCAGTTCTTC
once	TRBD1	TRBV5-4	TRBJ1-2	CASSWGDSPNYGYTF	TGTGCCAGCAGCTGGGGGGACAGTCCTAACTATGGCTACACCTTC
.	.	TRBV7-9	TRBJ2-5	CASQFGQGPSSKTQYF	TGTGCCAGCCAATTCGGGCAGGGACCGTCTAGTAAGACCCAGTACTTC
once	.	TRBV5-4	TRBJ2-5	CASSFPGASGETQYF	TGTGCCAGCAGCTTTCCAGGGGCCTCGGGAGAGACCCAGTACTTC
.	TRBD1	TRBV5-8	TRBJ2-7	CASSFDRGTDEQYF	TGTGCCAGCAGCTTCGACAGGGGGACCGACGAGCAGTACTTC
.	TRBD2	TRBV7-3	TRBJ2-7	CASSLAGGPYEQYF	TGTGCCAGCAGCCTAGCGGGAGGGCCCTACGAGCAGTACTTC
few	.	TRBV9	TRBJ1-4	CASSVDGGSATNEKLFF	TGTGCCAGCAGCGTAGACGGGGGGAGCGCAACTAATGAAAAACTGTTTTTT
.	.	TRBV6-1	TRBJ2-7	CASSERAYEQYF	TGTGCCAGCAGTGAAAGAGCCTACGAGCAGTACTTC
.	.	TRBV27	TRBJ1-5	CASSPWGQPQHF	TGTGCCAGCAGTCCCTGGGGACAGCCCCAGCATTTT
.	TRBD2	TRBV5-1	TRBJ2-7	CASSPLVSSGAYEQYF	TGCGCCAGCAGCCCACTCGTCTCTAGCGGGGCTTACGAGCAGTACTTC
.	.	TRBV6-6	TRBJ1-5	CASSSIFSNQPQHF	TGTGCCAGCAGTTCTATTTTCAGCAATCAGCCCCAGCATTTT
once	TRBD1	TRBV10-3	TRBJ1-4	CASSEWTGATNEKLFF	TGTGCCAGCAGTGAGTGGACAGGGGCGACTAATGAAAAACTGTTTTTT
.	TRBD1	TRBV5-8	TRBJ1-2	CASSLDRGLGYTF	TGTGCCAGCAGCTTAGACAGGGGGCTTGGCTACACCTTC
.	TRBD1	TRBV29-1	TRBJ1-2	CSVYSPGTGNYGYTF	TGCAGCGTCTATAGTCCCGGGACAGGGAACTATGGCTACACCTTC
.	.	TRBV28	TRBJ1-2	CASSLSGATYGYTF	TGTGCCAGCAGTTTGTCAGGGGCGACCTATGGCTACACCTTC
.	TRBD1	TRBV5-1	TRBJ2-2	CASRLASGGWTGELFF	TGCGCCAGCAGATTGGCATCAGGGGGCTGGACCGGGGAGCTGTTTTTT
.	TRBD2	TRBV5-1	TRBJ2-3	CASSLGASGDTQYF	TGCGCCAGCAGCTTGGGAGCTAGCGGGGATACGCAGTATTTT
.	.	TRBV2	TRBJ2-1	CASTIKRRDYNEQFF	TGTGCCAGCACTATTAAGAGAAGGGATTACAATGAGCAGTTCTTC
medium-sized	TRBD1	TRBV7-9	TRBJ1-4	CASSLATGANEKLFF	TGTGCCAGCAGCTTAGCGACAGGGGCTAATGAAAAACTGTTTTTT
.	.	TRBV5-1	TRBJ2-3	CASSLRGPGEDTQYF	TGCGCCAGCAGCTTGCGGGGGCCCGGGGAAGATACGCAGTATTTT
.	.	TRBV27	TRBJ1-1	CASSIRDGNTEAFF	TGTGCCAGCAGTATAAGGGACGGGAACACTGAAGCTTTCTTT
.	.	TRBV6-1	TRBJ1-5	CASSESPGRGQPQHF	TGTGCCAGCAGTGAATCACCCGGGCGAGGTCAGCCCCAGCATTTT
.	.	TRBV6-6	TRBJ1-1	CASLRGLNTEAFF	TGTGCCAGCCTCAGGGGACTGAACACTGAAGCTTTCTTT